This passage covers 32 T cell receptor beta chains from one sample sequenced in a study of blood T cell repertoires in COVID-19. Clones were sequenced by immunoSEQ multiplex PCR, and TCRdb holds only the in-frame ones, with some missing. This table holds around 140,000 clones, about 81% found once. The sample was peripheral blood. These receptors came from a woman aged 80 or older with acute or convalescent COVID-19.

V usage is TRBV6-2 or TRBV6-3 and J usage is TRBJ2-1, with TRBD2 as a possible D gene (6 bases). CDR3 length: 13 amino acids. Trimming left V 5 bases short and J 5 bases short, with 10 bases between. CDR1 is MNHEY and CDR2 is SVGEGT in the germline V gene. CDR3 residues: CASSKERDNEQFF. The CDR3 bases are TGTGCCAGCAGTAAAGAGCGGGACAATGAGCAGTTCTTC.

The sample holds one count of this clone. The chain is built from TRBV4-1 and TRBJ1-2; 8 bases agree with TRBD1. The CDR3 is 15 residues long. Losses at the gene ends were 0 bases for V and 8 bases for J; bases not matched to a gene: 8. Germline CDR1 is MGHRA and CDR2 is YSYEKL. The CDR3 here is CASSQDEQGAKGYTF. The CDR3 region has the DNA TGCGCCAGCAGCCAAGATGAGCAGGGGGCGAAAGGCTACACCTTC.

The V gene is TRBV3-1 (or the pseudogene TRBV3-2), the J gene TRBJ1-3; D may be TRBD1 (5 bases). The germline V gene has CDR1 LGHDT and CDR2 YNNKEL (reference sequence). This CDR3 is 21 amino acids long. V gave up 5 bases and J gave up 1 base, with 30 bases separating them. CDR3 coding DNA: TGTGCCAGCAGCATCCCGAAGGGGTTACTCCTAGGGAACGTTTCTGGAAACACCATATATTTT. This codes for CASSIPKGLLLGNVSGNTIYF.

For the CDR3, the DNA is TGTGCCAGCAGTTTTGCAGGGCCAAATACGCAGTATTTT. Translation: CASSFAGPNTQYF. V gene TRBV12-3 or TRBV12-4 combines with J gene TRBJ2-3; D perhaps matches TRBD1 (5 bases). CDR3 length equals 13 residues. V lost 3 bases and J 7 bases, leaving 11 bases between the germline ends.

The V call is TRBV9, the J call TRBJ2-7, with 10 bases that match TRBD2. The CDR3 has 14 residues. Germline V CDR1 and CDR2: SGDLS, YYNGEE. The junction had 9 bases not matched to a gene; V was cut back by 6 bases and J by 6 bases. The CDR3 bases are TGTGCCAGCATAAGGCTAGCGGGAGATGTCGAGCAGTACTTC. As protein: CASIRLAGDVEQYF.

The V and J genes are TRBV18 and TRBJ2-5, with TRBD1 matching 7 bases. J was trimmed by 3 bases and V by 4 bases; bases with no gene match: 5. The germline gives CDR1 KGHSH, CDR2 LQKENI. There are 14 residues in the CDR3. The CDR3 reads CASSRTGQKETQYF. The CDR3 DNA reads TGTGCCAGCTCACGAACGGGACAGAAAGAGACCCAGTACTTC.

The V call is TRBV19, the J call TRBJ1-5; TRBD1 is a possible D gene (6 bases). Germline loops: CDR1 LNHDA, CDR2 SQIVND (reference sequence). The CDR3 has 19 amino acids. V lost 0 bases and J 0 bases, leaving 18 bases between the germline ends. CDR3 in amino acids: CASSIETGFATYSNQPQHF. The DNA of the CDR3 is TGTGCCAGTAGTATAGAAACAGGGTTTGCCACTTATAGCAATCAGCCCCAGCATTTT.

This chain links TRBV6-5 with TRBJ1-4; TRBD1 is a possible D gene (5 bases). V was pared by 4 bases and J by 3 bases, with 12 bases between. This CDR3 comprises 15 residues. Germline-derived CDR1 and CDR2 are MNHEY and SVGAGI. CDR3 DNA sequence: TGTGCCAGCAGTTTTCAGGGTTTAGCTAATGAAAAACTGTTTTTT. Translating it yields CASSFQGLANEKLFF.

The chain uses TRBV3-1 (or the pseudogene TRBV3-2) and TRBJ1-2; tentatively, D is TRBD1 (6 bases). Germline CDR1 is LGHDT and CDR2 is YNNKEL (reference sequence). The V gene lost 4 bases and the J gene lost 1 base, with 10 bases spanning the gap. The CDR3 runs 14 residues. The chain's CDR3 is CASSRGQLNYGYTF. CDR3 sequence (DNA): TGTGCCAGCAGCCGCGGACAGCTTAACTATGGCTACACCTTC.

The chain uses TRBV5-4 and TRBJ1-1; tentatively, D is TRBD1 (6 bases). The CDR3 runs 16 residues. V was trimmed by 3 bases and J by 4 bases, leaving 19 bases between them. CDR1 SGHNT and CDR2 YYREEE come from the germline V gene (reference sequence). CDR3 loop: CASSSGTFGLPTEAFF. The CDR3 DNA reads TGTGCCAGCAGCTCTGGGACATTTGGGCTTCCCACTGAAGCTTTCTTT.

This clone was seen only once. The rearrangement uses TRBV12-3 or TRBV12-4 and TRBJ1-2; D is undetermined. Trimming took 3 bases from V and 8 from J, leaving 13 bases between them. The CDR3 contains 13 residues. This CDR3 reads CASSFVLERGYTF. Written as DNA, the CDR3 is TGTGCCAGCAGTTTTGTTCTTGAGAGGGGCTACACCTTC.

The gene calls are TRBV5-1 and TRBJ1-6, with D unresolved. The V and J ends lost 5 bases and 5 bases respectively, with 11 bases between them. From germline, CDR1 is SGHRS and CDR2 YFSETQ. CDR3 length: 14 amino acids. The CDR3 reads CASRRVSDNSPLHF. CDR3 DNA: TGCGCCAGCAGACGGGTTTCTGATAATTCACCCCTCCACTTT.

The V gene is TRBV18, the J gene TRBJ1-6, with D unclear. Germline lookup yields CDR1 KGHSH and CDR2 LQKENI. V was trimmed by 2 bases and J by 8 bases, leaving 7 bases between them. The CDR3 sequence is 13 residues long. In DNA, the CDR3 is TGTGCCAGCTCACCAGGGAGGGATTCACCCCTCCACTTT. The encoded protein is CASSPGRDSPLHF.

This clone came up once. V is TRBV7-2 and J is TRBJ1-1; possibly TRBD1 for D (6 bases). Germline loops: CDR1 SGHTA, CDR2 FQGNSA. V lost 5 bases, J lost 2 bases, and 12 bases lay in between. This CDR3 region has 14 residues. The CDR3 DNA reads TGTGCCAGCAGCGTGACAGGAGTTAACACTGAAGCTTTCTTT. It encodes CASSVTGVNTEAFF.

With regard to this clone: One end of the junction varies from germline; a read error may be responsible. The CDR3 region is CSARPFSGETF. CDR3 bases: TGCAGTGCTAGGCCCTTTAGCGGGGAGACCTTC. The rearrangement uses TRBV20-1 and TRBJ2-7; 8 positions match TRBD2. Germline V gene data show CDR1 as DFQATT and CDR2 as SNEGSKA (reference sequence). The CDR3 covers 11 residues.

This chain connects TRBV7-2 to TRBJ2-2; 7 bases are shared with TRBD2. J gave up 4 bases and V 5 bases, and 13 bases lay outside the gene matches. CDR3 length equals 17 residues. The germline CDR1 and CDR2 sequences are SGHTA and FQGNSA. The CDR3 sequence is CASSHGGRVDVTGELFF. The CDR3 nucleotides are TGTGCCAGCAGCCACGGGGGGAGGGTGGATGTCACCGGGGAGCTGTTTTTT.

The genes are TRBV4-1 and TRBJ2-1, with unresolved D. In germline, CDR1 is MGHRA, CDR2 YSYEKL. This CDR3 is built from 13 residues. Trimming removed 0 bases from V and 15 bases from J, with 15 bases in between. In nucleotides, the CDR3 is TGCGCCAGCAGCCAAGAGGGCCGTCGAAGCCCGTTCTTC. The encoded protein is CASSQEGRRSPFF.

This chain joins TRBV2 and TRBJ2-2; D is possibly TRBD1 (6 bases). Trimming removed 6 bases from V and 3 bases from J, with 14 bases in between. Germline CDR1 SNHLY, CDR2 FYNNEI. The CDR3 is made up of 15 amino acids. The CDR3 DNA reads TGTGCCAGCAGCAGGACAGATACCCACACCGGGGAGCTGTTTTTT. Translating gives CASSRTDTHTGELFF.

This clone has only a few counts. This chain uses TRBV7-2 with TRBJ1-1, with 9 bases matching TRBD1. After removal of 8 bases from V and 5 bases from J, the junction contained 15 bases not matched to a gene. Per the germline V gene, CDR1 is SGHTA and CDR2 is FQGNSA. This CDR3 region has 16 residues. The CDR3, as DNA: TGTGCCAGCCAACATTATGGACAGGGGAAGGGAACTGAAGCTTTCTTT. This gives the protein CASQHYGQGKGTEAFF. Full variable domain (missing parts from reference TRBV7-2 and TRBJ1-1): GAGVSQSPSNKVTEKGKDVELRCDPISGHTALYWYRQSLGQGLEFLIYFQGNSAPDKSGLPSDRFSAERTGGSVSTLTIQRTQQEDSAVYLCASQHYGQGKGTEAFFGQGTRLTVV.

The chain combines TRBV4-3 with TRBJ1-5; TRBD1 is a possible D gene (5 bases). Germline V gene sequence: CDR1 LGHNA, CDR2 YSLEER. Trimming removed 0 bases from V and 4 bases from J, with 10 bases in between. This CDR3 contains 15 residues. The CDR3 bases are TGCGCCAGCAGCCAAGATCAGGCAGGGAATCAGCCCCAGCATTTT. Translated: CASSQDQAGNQPQHF.

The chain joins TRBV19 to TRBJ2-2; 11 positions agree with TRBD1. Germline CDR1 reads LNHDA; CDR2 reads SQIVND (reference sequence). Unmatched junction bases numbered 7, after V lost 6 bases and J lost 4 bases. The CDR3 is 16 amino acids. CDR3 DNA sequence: TGTGCCAGTAGCGATCCCGGGACAGGGGGCACCGGGGAGCTGTTTTTT. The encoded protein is CASSDPGTGGTGELFF.

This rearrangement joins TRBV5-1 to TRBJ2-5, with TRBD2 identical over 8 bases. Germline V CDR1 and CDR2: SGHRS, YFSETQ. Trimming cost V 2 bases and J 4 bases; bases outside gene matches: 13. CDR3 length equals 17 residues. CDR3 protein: CASSFNGGAERGETQYF. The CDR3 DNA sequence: TGCGCCAGCAGCTTTAACGGGGGGGCGGAAAGAGGAGAGACCCAGTACTTC.

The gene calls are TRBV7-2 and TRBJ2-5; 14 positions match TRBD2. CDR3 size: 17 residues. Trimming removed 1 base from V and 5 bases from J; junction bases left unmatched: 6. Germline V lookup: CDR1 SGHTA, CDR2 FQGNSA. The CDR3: CASSLGLAGGAGETQYF. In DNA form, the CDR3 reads TGTGCCAGCAGCTTAGGACTAGCGGGGGGGGCGGGGGAGACCCAGTACTTC.

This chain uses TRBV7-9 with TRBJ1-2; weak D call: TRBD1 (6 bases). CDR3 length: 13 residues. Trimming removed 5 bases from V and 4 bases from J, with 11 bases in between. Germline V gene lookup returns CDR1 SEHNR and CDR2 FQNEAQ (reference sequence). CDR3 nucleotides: TGTGCCAGCAGCCAGAGGGGGGGCTATGGCTACACCTTC. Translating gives CASSQRGGYGYTF. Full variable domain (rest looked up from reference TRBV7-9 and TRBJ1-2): DTGVSQNPRHKITKRGQNVTFRCDPISEHNRLYWYRQTLGQGPEFLTYFQNEAQLEKSRLLSDRFSAERPKGSFSTLEIQRTEQGDSAMYLCASSQRGGYGYTFGSGTRLTVV.

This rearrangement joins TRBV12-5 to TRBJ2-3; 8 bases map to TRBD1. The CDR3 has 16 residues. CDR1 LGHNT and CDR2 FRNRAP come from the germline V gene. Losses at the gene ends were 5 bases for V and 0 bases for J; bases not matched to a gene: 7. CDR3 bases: TGTGCTAGTGGTACCACAGGGGGAACTAGCACAGATACGCAGTATTTT. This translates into CASGTTGGTSTDTQYF.

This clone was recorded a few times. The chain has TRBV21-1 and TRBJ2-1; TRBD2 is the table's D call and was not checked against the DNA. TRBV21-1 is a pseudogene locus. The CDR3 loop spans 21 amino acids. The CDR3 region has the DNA TGTGCCAGCAGCAAAGATCAATTTCGGCGGGGGGTCGGGAATTCCTACAATGAGCAGTTCTTC. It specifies CASSKDQFRRGVGNSYNEQFF.

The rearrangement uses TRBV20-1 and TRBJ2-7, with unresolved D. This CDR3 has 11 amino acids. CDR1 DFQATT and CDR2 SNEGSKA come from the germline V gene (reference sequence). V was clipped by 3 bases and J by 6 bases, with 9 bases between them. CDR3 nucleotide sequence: TGCAGTGCTAGTCGGAGTGCCGAGCAGTACTTC. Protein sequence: CSASRSAEQYF.

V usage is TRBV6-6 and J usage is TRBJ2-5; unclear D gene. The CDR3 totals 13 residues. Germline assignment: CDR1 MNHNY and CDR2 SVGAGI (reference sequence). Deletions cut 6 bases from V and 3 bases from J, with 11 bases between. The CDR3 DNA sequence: TGTGCCAGCAGCGCGGCGAGTAAAGAGACCCAGTACTTC. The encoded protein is CASSAASKETQYF.

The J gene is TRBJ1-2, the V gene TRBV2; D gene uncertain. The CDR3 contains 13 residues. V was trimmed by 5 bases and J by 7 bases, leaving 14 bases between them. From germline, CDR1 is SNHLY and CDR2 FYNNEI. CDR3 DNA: TGTGCCAGCAGTCCAGGTCCGGGGAGTGGCTACACCTTC. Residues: CASSPGPGSGYTF.

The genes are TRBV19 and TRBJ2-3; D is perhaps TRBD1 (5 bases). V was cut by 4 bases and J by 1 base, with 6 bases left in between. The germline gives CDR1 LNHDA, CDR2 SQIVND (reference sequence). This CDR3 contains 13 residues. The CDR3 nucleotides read TGTGCCAGTAGTACACAGGGCACAGATACGCAGTATTTT. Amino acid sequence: CASSTQGTDTQYF.

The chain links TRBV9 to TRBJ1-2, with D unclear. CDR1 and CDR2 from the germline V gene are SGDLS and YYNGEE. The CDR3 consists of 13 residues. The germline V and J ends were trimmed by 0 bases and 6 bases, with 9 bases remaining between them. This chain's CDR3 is CASSVGELDGYTF. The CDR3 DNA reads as TGTGCCAGCAGCGTAGGGGAGTTGGATGGCTACACCTTC.

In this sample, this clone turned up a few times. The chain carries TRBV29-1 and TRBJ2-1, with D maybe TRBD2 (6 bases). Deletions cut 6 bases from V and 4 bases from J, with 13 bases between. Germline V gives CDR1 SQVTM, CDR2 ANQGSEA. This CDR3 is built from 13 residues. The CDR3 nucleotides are TGCAGCGTCGGGACTCGCTTTTACAATGAGCAGTTCTTC. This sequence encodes CSVGTRFYNEQFF.